This passage covers 4 T cell receptor beta chains from one sample sequenced in a study of cytomegalovirus exposure and HLA in healthy donors. Clones were read by immunoSEQ multiplex PCR, and TCRdb kept only the in-frame ones, dropping some. This sample has about 150,000 clones, with around nine tenths found just once. The sample was PBMCs. These receptors all come from a man aged 18 to 30 in good health and CMV-seropositive.

V and J are TRBV19 and TRBJ1-3; D not certain. The CDR3 totals 15 residues. V was pared by 3 bases and J by 0 bases, with 9 bases between. CDR1 is LNHDA and CDR2 is SQIVND in the germline V gene (reference sequence). CDR3 protein: CASSIIRDSGNTIYF. The CDR3, as DNA: TGTGCCAGTAGTATCATACGGGACTCTGGAAACACCATATATTTT.

V and J are TRBV4-3 and TRBJ2-1; TRBD2 matches at 12 bases. The CDR3 sequence is 16 residues long. V shed 4 bases and J 5 bases; nucleotides not matched to a gene: 6. Germline CDR1 LGHNA, CDR2 YSLEER. CDR3 in amino acids: CASSPGLAGGDNEQFF. The CDR3 nucleotides read TGCGCCAGCAGCCCGGGGCTAGCGGGGGGGGACAATGAGCAGTTCTTC.

The chain has TRBV4-3 and TRBJ2-7, with D possibly matching TRBD2 (6 bases). V gave up 0 bases and J gave up 2 bases, with 14 bases separating them. This CDR3 has 16 amino acids. The V gene's germline CDR1 is LGHNA and CDR2 YSLEER. CDR3 nucleotide sequence: TGCGCCAGCAGCCAAGACACTGGGGGGTCCCCCTACGAGCAGTACTTC. Translation gives CASSQDTGGSPYEQYF.

The gene calls are TRBV18 and TRBJ2-7; 7 nucleotides agree with TRBD1. Trimming cost V 5 bases and J 5 bases; bases outside gene matches: 3. In germline, CDR1 is KGHSH, CDR2 LQKENI. The CDR3 extends over 12 amino acids. The CDR3, as DNA: TGTGCCAGCTCAGGAGACAGGGACGAGCAGTACTTC. Amino acids: CASSGDRDEQYF.